One sample yielded the 22 T cell receptor beta chains listed below, sequenced in a study of OX40 agonist ivuxolimab in advanced cancers. Generated by immunoSEQ multiplex PCR, the TCRdb table keeps only in-frame clones and is missing some. The sample includes around 38,000 clones, 65% to 85% of them seen just once. The sequenced sample was CD4+ or CD8+ T cells sorted from blood, obtained in a trial of the OX40 agonist ivuxolimab. The receptors shown here come from an adult with an advanced solid tumor such as melanoma, head and neck, liver or kidney cancer.

The chain has TRBV6-5 and TRBJ2-7; TRBD2 aligns across 14 bases. V was clipped by 4 bases and J by 3 bases; unmatched bases: 5. Per germline, CDR1 MNHEY and CDR2 SVGAGI. The CDR3 runs 16 residues. The CDR3 DNA follows: TGTGCCAGCAGTTTGTCGGGACTAGCGGGGGACTACGAGCAGTACTTC. Protein sequence: CASSLSGLAGDYEQYF.

The CDR3 region is CASSWQGARTGELFF. The CDR3 region has the DNA TGTGCCAGCAGCTGGCAGGGGGCACGAACCGGGGAGCTGTTTTTT. The chain couples TRBV5-6 to TRBJ2-2, with 8 bases matching TRBD1. Trimming cost V 3 bases and J 5 bases; bases outside gene matches: 6. The CDR3 is made up of 15 amino acids. Per germline, CDR1 SGHDT and CDR2 YYEEEE.

The rearrangement joins TRBV6-5 to TRBJ2-7; D call uncertain. The CDR3 length is 15 residues. Germline CDR1 reads MNHEY; CDR2 reads SVGAGI. V was clipped by 8 bases and J by 0 bases, with 17 bases between them. The CDR3 sequence: CASSPGIRSSYEQYF. In DNA, the CDR3 is TGTGCCAGCTCACCCGGTATACGGAGCTCCTACGAGCAGTACTTC.

The chain has TRBV28 and TRBJ2-3, with 7 nucleotides matching TRBD1. J lost 2 bases, V lost 2 bases, and 7 bases had no gene match. The CDR3 spans 16 residues. Germline-derived CDR1 and CDR2 are MDHEN and SYDVKM. The CDR3 sequence: CASSLEGAPFTDTQYF. The CDR3 DNA sequence: TGTGCCAGCAGTTTAGAGGGGGCGCCATTCACAGATACGCAGTATTTT.

The V gene is TRBV5-1, the J gene TRBJ2-5; perhaps TRBD1 as D (5 bases). CDR3 size: 16 residues. Looked up from germline, CDR1 is SGHRS and CDR2 is YFSETQ. With 7 bases removed from V and 2 bases from J, the gap between germline ends came to 21 bases. The CDR3 bases are TGCGCCAGCGCCCTACAGGAATATACAGCTCAAGAGACCCAGTACTTC. Its translation is CASALQEYTAQETQYF.

By proportion, this clone is medium-sized. The rearrangement uses TRBV19 and TRBJ1-4; possibly TRBD1 for D (6 bases). The CDR3 consists of 15 residues. Germline V gives CDR1 LNHDA, CDR2 SQIVND (reference sequence). With 7 bases removed from V and 4 bases from J, the gap between germline ends came to 16 bases. CDR3 region: CASNHEGHLNEKLFF. The CDR3 nucleotides read TGTGCCAGTAATCATGAGGGACACCTTAATGAAAAACTGTTTTTT.

The rearrangement links TRBV2 to TRBJ2-5; the D is unclear. With 3 bases removed from V and 5 bases from J, the gap between germline ends came to 10 bases. In germline, CDR1 is SNHLY, CDR2 FYNNEI. This CDR3 is built from 13 residues. CDR3 protein: CASSESKGETQYF. The CDR3 nucleotides are TGTGCCAGCAGTGAGAGCAAAGGGGAGACCCAGTACTTC.

The chain couples TRBV28 to TRBJ1-1, with D uncertain. CDR1 is MDHEN, CDR2 SYDVKM, per germline. The CDR3 is made up of 14 amino acids. Between the trimmed V and J ends, which lost 7 bases and 1 base, there was a span of 13 bases. Here the CDR3 DNA reads TGTGCCAGCACCCCTCAGTGGTGGAACACTGAAGCTTTCTTT. Encoded protein: CASTPQWWNTEAFF.

This clone showed up many times. The chain recombines TRBV10-3 with TRBJ2-7; the D call may be TRBD1 or TRBD2 (5 bases each). This CDR3 spans 16 amino acids. Germline V gives CDR1 ENHRY, CDR2 SYGVKD. V was trimmed by 0 bases and J by 5 bases, leaving 17 bases between them. The CDR3, as DNA: TGTGCCATCAGTGAGTCTGGGGCTAGCACCGCCCACGAGCAGTACTTC. Protein product: CAISESGASTAHEQYF.

The gene calls are TRBV6-5 and TRBJ1-1; 8 bases match TRBD1. This CDR3 is 14 amino acids long. Germline V gene lookup returns CDR1 MNHEY and CDR2 SVGAGI. V lost 7 bases, J lost 4 bases, and 8 bases stayed unmatched. In DNA, the CDR3 is TGTGCCAGCACCTCTCCAGGGGGCTTCACTGAAGCTTTCTTT. As protein: CASTSPGGFTEAFF.

The V gene is TRBV2, the J gene TRBJ1-2, with TRBD1 matching over 7 bases. This CDR3 region has 13 residues. V was clipped by 7 bases and J by 8 bases; unmatched bases: 10. The germline V gene encodes CDR1 SNHLY and CDR2 FYNNEI. The DNA for the CDR3 is TGTGCCAGCACCGCGGAGGGGGCGGGCGGCTACACCTTC. It is translated as CASTAEGAGGYTF.

The V gene is TRBV29-1, the J gene TRBJ1-2; 7 bases match TRBD1. With 7 bases clipped from V and 1 base from J, the junction kept 3 bases outside the gene matches. This CDR3 has 12 amino acids. The germline V gene encodes CDR1 SQVTM and CDR2 ANQGSEA. The CDR3 sequence is CSAGDSNYGYTF. DNA of the CDR3: TGCAGCGCCGGGGACAGTAACTATGGCTACACCTTC.

The chain combines TRBV7-9 with TRBJ2-5; D ambiguous. The CDR3 totals 11 residues. Trimming took 4 bases from V and 2 from J, leaving 2 bases between them. Germline CDR1 is SEHNR and CDR2 is FQNEAQ (reference sequence). CDR3 in amino acids: CASSWQETQYF. CDR3 nucleotides: TGTGCCAGCAGCTGGCAAGAGACCCAGTACTTC.

This chain links TRBV23-1 with TRBJ2-2; D is unclear. TRBV23-1 is an open reading frame whose function is uncertain. CDR3 length equals 14 residues. Between the trimmed V and J ends, which lost 2 bases and 1 base, there was a span of 5 bases. CDR3 protein: CASSQAENTGELFF. In DNA, the CDR3 is TGCGCCAGCAGTCAAGCGGAGAACACCGGGGAGCTGTTTTTT.

The rearrangement links TRBV7-2 to TRBJ1-5, with 8 bases aligning to TRBD1. Germline assignment: CDR1 SGHTA and CDR2 FQGNSA. V shed 0 bases, J shed 6 bases, and the junction held 4 bases outside the gene matches. This CDR3 has 15 amino acids. The CDR3 nucleotides read TGTGCCAGCAGCTTAGCTGCGACAGGGGCTCAGCCCCAGCATTTT. Amino acids: CASSLAATGAQPQHF. The variable domain in full, with the rest retrieved from reference TRBV7-2 and TRBJ1-5, is GAGVSQSPSNKVTEKGKDVELRCDPISGHTALYWYRQSLGQGLEFLIYFQGNSAPDKSGLPSDRFSAERTGGSVSTLTIQRTQQEDSAVYLCASSLAATGAQPQHFGDGTRLSIL.

V and J are TRBV2 and TRBJ1-2; the D is unclear. The CDR3 consists of 12 residues. Per germline, CDR1 SNHLY and CDR2 FYNNEI. Trimming shortened V by 4 bases and J by 0 bases, and 3 bases separated the two germline ends. The CDR3 DNA sequence: TGTGCCAGCAGTGGTCCTAACTATGGCTACACCTTC. Translation: CASSGPNYGYTF. The variable domain in full, completed from reference TRBV2 and TRBJ1-2, reads EPEVTQTPSHQVTQMGQEVILRCVPISNHLYFYWYRQILGQKVEFLVSFYNNEISEKSEIFDDQFSVERPDGSNFTLKIRSTKLEDSAMYFCASSGPNYGYTFGSGTRLTVV.

The chain links TRBV28 to TRBJ2-7; D is uncertain. The germline V gene has CDR1 MDHEN and CDR2 SYDVKM. Trimming stripped 2 bases from V and 5 bases from J, with 10 bases between. The CDR3 is made up of 13 amino acids. The CDR3 DNA reads TGTGCCAGCAGTTTACCGGGCAAGCACGAGCAGTACTTC. Protein product: CASSLPGKHEQYF.

This chain joins TRBV6-5 and TRBJ1-6; 7 nucleotides align to TRBD1. Germline assignment: CDR1 MNHEY and CDR2 SVGAGI. The CDR3 is 14 residues long. V was pared by 6 bases and J by 7 bases, with 6 bases of the junction left unmatched. The CDR3 DNA is TGTGCCAGCAGCCCCGACAGGGACAATTCACCCCTCCACTTT. Translating it yields CASSPDRDNSPLHF.

V and J are TRBV28 and TRBJ2-1, with TRBD2 matching over 8 bases. With 6 bases clipped from V and 5 bases from J, the junction kept 3 bases outside the gene matches. The V gene's germline CDR1 is MDHEN and CDR2 SYDVKM. The CDR3 contains 13 residues. CDR3 in DNA: TGTGCCAGCAGCCCGACTAGCGACAATGAGCAGTTCTTC. Amino acids: CASSPTSDNEQFF.

The rearrangement uses TRBV14 and TRBJ2-3; TRBD1 or TRBD2 may be the D gene (5 bases each). The germline CDR1 and CDR2 sequences are SGHDN and FVKESK. V gave up 0 bases and J gave up 8 bases, with 9 bases separating them. The CDR3 sequence is 13 residues long. The CDR3 DNA reads TGTGCCAGCAGCCAAGATTTAGGGACTACGCAGTATTTT. Translating it yields CASSQDLGTTQYF.

The V gene is TRBV27, the J gene TRBJ1-4; possibly TRBD1 for D (5 bases). V was cut by 6 bases and J by 5 bases, with 22 bases left in between. Germline values: CDR1 MNHEY, CDR2 SMNVEV (reference sequence). The CDR3 length is 17 residues. Here the CDR3 reads CASSLIPSGGPNEKLFF. CDR3 DNA: TGTGCCAGCAGCCTCATCCCAAGCGGGGGTCCGAATGAAAAACTGTTTTTT.

The V gene is TRBV15, the J gene TRBJ1-1, with D unresolved. The germline V gene has CDR1 LNHNV and CDR2 YYDKDF (reference sequence). The CDR3 covers 15 residues. V was shortened by 1 base and J by 1 base, with 10 bases between the two germline ends. The CDR3 DNA reads TGTGCCACCAGCAGAGGTAGGCCAACGAACACTGAAGCTTTCTTT. Translating it yields CATSRGRPTNTEAFF.